Shown below are 32 T cell receptor beta chains from a single sample sequenced in a study of T cells in Graves' hyperthyroidism and ophthalmopathy. What was amplified from RNA transcripts were TCR beta CDR3 regions. HTBI primers were employed in a first-round RT-PCR of the TCR CDR3. TCRdb called the multiplex PCR reads again in MiXCR, with one record for every CDR3 protein. The table shows about 770,000 distinct CDR3 sequences, with roughly a sixth occurring only once. Sequenced input: blood. The receptors stem from a woman in her 50s with Graves' hyperthyroidism that later progressed to Graves' ophthalmopathy.

This clonotype was recorded at least ten times. The chain carries TRBV18 and TRBJ2-1; TRBD1 matches 8 bases. Germline CDR1 is KGHSH and CDR2 is LQKENI. The trim removed 6 bases at V and 3 bases at J, leaving 7 bases unmatched. The CDR3 spans 15 residues. The CDR3 DNA follows: TGTGCCAGCTCCCTCCGACAGGGGCTCTACAATGAGCAGTTCTTC. It translates to CASSLRQGLYNEQFF.

The V call is TRBV3-1, the J call TRBJ1-2; D is ambiguous. CDR1 and CDR2 (germline): LGHDT, YNNKEL (reference sequence). CDR3 length: 16 residues. V dropped 0 bases and J dropped 8 bases, with 19 bases sitting between them. CDR3 sequence: CASSQDGLRPWEGYTF. CDR3 coding DNA: TGTGCCAGCAGCCAAGATGGCCTCAGGCCGTGGGAGGGCTACACCTTC.

This clonotype was observed at least ten times. The J gene is TRBJ1-1, the V gene TRBV30; possibly TRBD1 for D (5 bases). V gave up 1 base and J gave up 4 bases, with 7 bases separating them. Germline assignment: CDR1 GTSNPN and CDR2 SVGIG (reference sequence). This CDR3 contains 12 residues. The CDR3 region is CAWSGGVTEAFF. The DNA of the CDR3 is TGTGCCTGGAGTGGGGGGGTCACTGAAGCTTTCTTT.

This clonotype was detected only a few times. J is TRBJ1-4 and V is TRBV2; D not resolved. The CDR3 contains 14 residues. The germline V gene has CDR1 SNHLY and CDR2 FYNNEI. Trimming shortened V by 4 bases and J by 4 bases, and 10 bases separated the two germline ends. The CDR3, as DNA: TGTGCCAGCAGTGGAGTACAGAGTAATGAAAAACTGTTTTTT. The encoded protein is CASSGVQSNEKLFF.

The genes are TRBV5-1 and TRBJ1-2; D gene unclear. The CDR3 runs to 13 residues. The V and J ends lost 0 bases and 6 bases respectively, with 9 bases between them. Germline assignment: CDR1 SGHRS and CDR2 YFSETQ. The CDR3 sequence is CASSLGTLDGYTF. The DNA of the CDR3 is TGCGCCAGCAGCTTGGGAACCCTGGATGGCTACACCTTC.

The table lists this clonotype with a few counts. The V gene is TRBV20-1, the J gene TRBJ1-5; D gene ambiguous. Trimming removed 3 bases at V and 5 bases at J, with 17 bases between. CDR1 and CDR2 from the germline V gene are DFQATT and SNEGSKA (reference sequence). CDR3 size: 15 residues. The CDR3 bases are TGCAGTGCTAGCGGTTTGACCTCCATATATCAGCCCCAGCATTTT. This translates into CSASGLTSIYQPQHF.

This clonotype was counted a few times. The chain couples TRBV6-2 or TRBV6-3 to TRBJ2-1, with 8 bases identical to TRBD2. The CDR3 length is 15 residues. The V gene's germline CDR1 is MNHEY and CDR2 SVGEGT. The V and J ends lost 4 bases and 6 bases, in that order; junction bases with no gene match: 8. The chain's CDR3 is CASSLFPGGANEQFF. In DNA form, the CDR3 reads TGTGCCAGCAGTTTATTCCCCGGGGGGGCCAATGAGCAGTTCTTC.

V gene TRBV9 combines with J gene TRBJ1-5, with no clear D. The CDR3 covers 13 residues. Germline CDR1 and CDR2: SGDLS and YYNGEE. The V end lost 6 bases, the J end lost 1 base, and 8 bases lay between the germline ends. The CDR3: CASNGGSNQPQHF. The CDR3 DNA is TGTGCCAGCAACGGCGGGAGCAATCAGCCCCAGCATTTT. Based on the CDR3 plus reference TRBV9 and TRBJ1-5, the full variable domain is DSGVTQTPKHLITATGQRVTLRCSPRSGDLSVYWYQQSLDQGLQFLIQYYNGEERAKGNILERFSAQQFPDLHSELNLSSLELGDSALYFCASNGGSNQPQHFGDGTRLSIL.

The V and J genes are TRBV6-1 and TRBJ1-5; tentatively, D is TRBD1 (6 bases). Germline-derived CDR1 and CDR2 are MNHNS and SASEGT. Trimming shortened V by 5 bases and J by 11 bases, and 19 bases separated the two germline ends. The CDR3 loop spans 14 amino acids. The CDR3 bases are TGTGCCAGCAGTCCCCGGGGAGGGGGGAAAGCCCAGCATTTT. Amino acids: CASSPRGGGKAQHF.

This clonotype was seen more than once but under ten times. The chain is built from TRBV5-1 and TRBJ1-4; 7 bases match TRBD1. V shed 1 base, J shed 8 bases, and the junction held 11 bases outside the gene matches. Germline values: CDR1 SGHRS, CDR2 YFSETQ. This CDR3 region has 16 residues. In nucleotides, the CDR3 is TGCGCCAGCAGCTTGACAGGGGAGGACCTGCCCGAAAAACTGTTTTTT. Its translation: CASSLTGEDLPEKLFF. Supplemented by reference TRBV5-1 and TRBJ1-4, the full variable domain reads KAGVTQTPRYLIKTRGQQVTLSCSPISGHRSVSWYQQTPGQGLQFLFEYFSETQRNKGNFPGRFSGRQFSNSRSEMNVSTLELGDSALYLCASSLTGEDLPEKLFFGSGTQLSVL.

This chain links TRBV7-9 with TRBJ1-4, with TRBD1 matching over 8 bases. Trimming cost V 5 bases and J 6 bases; bases outside gene matches: 8. This CDR3 region has 15 residues. Germline V lookup: CDR1 SEHNR, CDR2 FQNEAQ (reference sequence). The CDR3: CASSPQTGVYEKLFF. In DNA, the CDR3 is TGTGCCAGCAGCCCGCAGACAGGGGTATATGAAAAACTGTTTTTT.

This clonotype has more than one count but fewer than ten. V gene TRBV5-1 combines with J gene TRBJ2-7, with 12 bases that match TRBD2. Germline V gene sequence: CDR1 SGHRS, CDR2 YFSETQ. CDR3 length: 16 residues. Trimming cost V 0 bases and J 7 bases; bases outside gene matches: 8. The CDR3 sequence: CASSLAPSGGANEQYF. The CDR3, as DNA: TGCGCCAGCAGCTTGGCCCCTAGCGGGGGGGCGAATGAGCAGTACTTC.

This chain uses TRBV5-4 with TRBJ2-1; D is uncertain. The germline V and J ends were trimmed by 0 bases and 5 bases, with 9 bases remaining between them. CDR1 is SGHNT, CDR2 YYREEE, per germline (reference sequence). The CDR3 covers 14 residues. The CDR3 reads CASSLGGFHNEQFF. DNA of the CDR3: TGTGCCAGCAGCTTGGGGGGTTTCCACAATGAGCAGTTCTTC.

This clonotype has at least ten counts. The rearrangement links TRBV12-3 or TRBV12-4 to TRBJ1-2, with a possible D match to TRBD1 (6 bases). CDR3 length equals 12 residues. V lost 6 bases and J 7 bases, leaving 12 bases between the germline ends. CDR3: CASSSDRLGYTF. CDR3 nucleotides: TGTGCCAGCAGCTCCGACAGGCTTGGCTACACCTTC.

The chain is built from TRBV4-2 and TRBJ2-7; TRBD1 aligns across 11 bases. V lost 4 bases, J lost 3 bases, and 5 bases stayed unmatched. CDR1 and CDR2 from the germline V gene are LGHNA and YNFKEQ. This CDR3 has 15 residues. The CDR3 sequence is CASSRGTGGDYEQYF. CDR3 nucleotides: TGTGCCAGCAGCCGAGGGACAGGGGGAGACTACGAGCAGTACTTC.

This clonotype has ten or more counts. The chain employs TRBV2 and TRBJ2-2; either TRBD1 or TRBD2 may supply D (5 bases each). This CDR3 spans 16 amino acids. V was shortened by 3 bases and J by 8 bases, with 19 bases between the two germline ends. Germline V gives CDR1 SNHLY, CDR2 FYNNEI. The CDR3, as DNA: TGTGCCAGCAGTGATTCAGTCGGGGCTAGTCTAGGGGAGCTGTTTTTT. This sequence encodes CASSDSVGASLGELFF.

In this sample, this clonotype turned up a few times. The V gene is TRBV30, the J gene TRBJ2-3, with D possibly matching TRBD2 (7 bases). The V end lost 3 bases, the J end lost 1 base, and 14 bases lay between the germline ends. CDR1 is GTSNPN, CDR2 SVGIG, per germline (reference sequence). The CDR3 has 15 residues. The CDR3: CAWRMGGQGTDTQYF. CDR3 nucleotides: TGTGCCTGGAGGATGGGGGGGCAAGGCACAGATACGCAGTATTTT. The whole variable domain, remainder taken from reference TRBV30 and TRBJ2-3, is SQTIHQWPATLVQPVGSPLSLECTVEGTSNPNLYWYRQAAGRGLQLLFYSVGIGQISSEVPQNLSASRPQDRQFILSSKKLLLSDSGFYLCAWRMGGQGTDTQYFGPGTRLTVL.

This clonotype was observed a few times. This chain joins TRBV7-6 and TRBJ1-1, with no clear D. From germline, CDR1 is SGHVS and CDR2 FNYEAQ. The CDR3 contains 12 residues. V was clipped by 9 bases and J by 3 bases, with 11 bases between them. The CDR3 coding sequence is TGTGCCAGTCAGCCGTGGGACACTGAAGCTTTCTTT. This encodes CASQPWDTEAFF. The full variable domain, completed using reference TRBV7-6 and TRBJ1-1, is GAGVSQSPRYKVTKRGQDVALRCDPISGHVSLYWYRQALGQGPEFLTYFNYEAQQDKSGLPNDRFSAERPEGSISTLTIQRTEQRDSAMYRCASQPWDTEAFFGQGTRLTVV.

This clonotype was detected many times. The gene calls are TRBV28 and TRBJ2-7; D is ambiguous. The CDR3 is 14 amino acids. Trimming cost V 3 bases and J 6 bases, with 15 bases left between them. Germline CDR1 and CDR2: MDHEN and SYDVKM. The CDR3 protein is CASSLISGRLEQYF. The CDR3 DNA follows: TGTGCCAGCAGTTTGATATCTGGGCGACTCGAGCAGTACTTC.

This clonotype was counted only a few times. J is TRBJ1-3 and V is TRBV3-1; weak D call: TRBD1 (5 bases). This CDR3 region has 18 residues. Germline V gene sequence: CDR1 LGHDT, CDR2 YNNKEL (reference sequence). V shed 1 base and J shed 0 bases, with 16 bases lying between them. The CDR3: CASSQVFLLGASGNTIYF. The CDR3 DNA is TGTGCCAGCAGCCAAGTTTTCCTCCTCGGGGCCTCTGGAAACACCATATATTTT.

On this clonotype itself: One end of the junction does not line up with germline, which may come from a read error. The genes are TRBV5-1 and TRBJ1-2, with 7 bases lining up with TRBD1. There are 13 residues in the CDR3. In germline, CDR1 is SGHRS, CDR2 YFSETQ. CDR3 sequence reads: CVSSPGQKNGYTF. The CDR3 coding sequence is TGCGTCAGCTCACCGGGACAGAAGAATGGCTACACCTTC.

In this sample, this clonotype turned up many times. The V gene is TRBV5-1, the J gene TRBJ2-7; D unclear. The V and J ends lost 4 bases and 6 bases respectively, with 14 bases between them. Germline-derived CDR1 and CDR2 are SGHRS and YFSETQ. This CDR3 is 13 amino acids long. CDR3 sequence (DNA): TGCGCCAGCAGCGGTCTGTTTGGGCTCGAGCAGTACTTC. Amino acid sequence: CASSGLFGLEQYF.

The V and J genes are TRBV24-1 and TRBJ2-5; D might be TRBD1 (7 bases). Trimming stripped 3 bases from V and 4 bases from J, with 11 bases between. There are 14 residues in the CDR3. The germline V gene has CDR1 KGHDR and CDR2 SFDVKD. The CDR3 DNA reads as TGTGCCACCAGTGATGGAGGGGGCCCAGAGACCCAGTACTTC. Protein product: CATSDGGGPETQYF.

The chain carries TRBV7-9 and TRBJ1-2; D unclear. This CDR3 spans 14 amino acids. Trimming pared 0 bases from V and 4 bases from J, leaving 9 bases between. Germline V CDR1 and CDR2: SEHNR, FQNEAQ (reference sequence). Here the CDR3 reads CASSLAGKRYGYTF. Written as DNA, the CDR3 is TGTGCCAGCAGCTTAGCAGGGAAGCGCTATGGCTACACCTTC.

This chain joins TRBV5-1 and TRBJ2-1; a weak D match, TRBD1 (6 bases). V was shortened by 3 bases and J by 5 bases, with 18 bases between the two germline ends. Germline CDR1 reads SGHRS; CDR2 reads YFSETQ. The CDR3 is 16 amino acids. CDR3 sequence reads: CASSCPGTPADNEQFF. In nucleotides, the CDR3 is TGCGCCAGCAGCTGCCCAGGGACACCCGCGGACAATGAGCAGTTCTTC.

This clonotype was found many times. The chain carries TRBV3-1 and TRBJ2-7; possibly TRBD2 for D (5 bases). V was cut by 4 bases and J by 0 bases, with 13 bases left in between. This CDR3 region has 15 residues. The germline V gene encodes CDR1 LGHDT and CDR2 YNNKEL (reference sequence). The DNA for the CDR3 is TGTGCCAGCAGCCCGCCCATCAGCGGCTCCTACGAGCAGTACTTC. This sequence encodes CASSPPISGSYEQYF.

The chain combines TRBV5-6 with TRBJ1-4, with 11 positions matching TRBD1. This CDR3 is built from 15 residues. The germline V gene encodes CDR1 SGHDT and CDR2 YYEEEE. V dropped 3 bases and J dropped 5; count of bases not matched to a gene: 3. CDR3 sequence reads: CASSSGTGGNEKLFF. The CDR3 DNA follows: TGTGCCAGCAGCTCCGGGACAGGGGGGAATGAAAAACTGTTTTTT.

This clonotype showed up just a few times. The chain recombines TRBV12-3 or TRBV12-4 with TRBJ1-5, with a possible D match to TRBD1 (5 bases). Trimming shortened V by 4 bases and J by 1 base, and 8 bases separated the two germline ends. The CDR3 has 14 residues. This CDR3 is CASSSRQSNQPQHF. The CDR3, as DNA: TGTGCCAGCAGTTCCCGACAGAGCAATCAGCCCCAGCATTTT.

Note on this clonotype: This may stem from a read error, because a much larger clone lies one nucleotide away. The chain joins TRBV2 to TRBJ2-6, with D possibly being TRBD2 (5 bases). The germline CDR1 and CDR2 sequences are SNHLY and FYNNEI. Trimming shortened V by 10 bases and J by 0 bases, and 16 bases separated the two germline ends. CDR3 length: 16 amino acids. The chain's CDR3 is CATIGGRGSGANVLTF. Written as DNA, the CDR3 is TGTGCCACGATAGGCGGACGGGGCTCTGGGGCCAACGTCCTGACTTTC.

The V call is TRBV9, the J call TRBJ2-3, with D perhaps TRBD1 (5 bases). This CDR3 contains 15 residues. The germline CDR1 and CDR2 sequences are SGDLS and YYNGEE. V was clipped by 7 bases and J by 4 bases, with 19 bases between them. The CDR3 loop reads CASGSSAGFADTQYF. The DNA of the CDR3 is TGTGCCAGCGGGTCGAGCGCAGGGTTTGCAGATACGCAGTATTTT.

This chain uses TRBV29-1 with TRBJ1-1; possibly TRBD1 for D (6 bases). This CDR3 is built from 10 residues. The germline V gene has CDR1 SQVTM and CDR2 ANQGSEA. CDR3 residues: CGGAYTEAFF. The CDR3 DNA is TGCGGGGGGGCCTACACTGAAGCTTTCTTT.

Many counts were recorded for this clonotype. The genes are TRBV7-9 and TRBJ1-3; D not certain. The CDR3 has 16 amino acids. Trimming took 1 base from V and 2 from J, leaving 12 bases between them. Germline V gene lookup returns CDR1 SEHNR and CDR2 FQNEAQ (reference sequence). This CDR3 reads CASSLDIPRPGNTIYF. CDR3 bases: TGTGCCAGCAGCTTAGATATCCCCCGTCCTGGAAACACCATATATTTT.